Listed below are T cell receptor beta chains from one sample, sequenced in a study of blood T cell repertoires in COVID-19. Some clones are missing from TCRdb's copy, which holds only in-frame ones; the method was immunoSEQ multiplex PCR. The sample includes around 38,000 clones, around nine tenths seen only once; the top ten take about 64%. Sample: peripheral blood. The origin of the receptors is a man in his sixties or seventies with acute or convalescent COVID-19. Each CDR3 is given with its conserved first and last residue. The order of the fields is V gene, clone size, D gene, J gene, CDR3 DNA, CDR3 protein. The D gene is left open where the match is weak. Clone size appears in some rows only: once, few, many, or a class for an expanded clone.

v_gene: TRBV6-5; abundance: once; d_gene: -; j_gene: TRBJ1-6; CDR3nt: TGTGCCAGCCAACGGGACAACGGGGATTCACCCCTCCACTTT; CDR3aa: CASQRDNGDSPLHF
v_gene: TRBV7-3; abundance: -; d_gene: -; j_gene: TRBJ2-2; CDR3nt: TGTGCCAGCAGCTCCAACTCTGGCACCGGGGAGCTGTTTTTT; CDR3aa: CASSSNSGTGELFF
v_gene: TRBV5-4; abundance: -; d_gene: -; j_gene: TRBJ1-3; CDR3nt: TGTGCCAGCAGCCAAGGGACTGCTGGAAACACCATATATTTT; CDR3aa: CASSQGTAGNTIYF
v_gene: TRBV2; abundance: -; d_gene: TRBD1; j_gene: TRBJ1-2; CDR3nt: TGTGCCAGCAGCTTGACAGGGACCGCTAACTATGGCTACACCTTC; CDR3aa: CASSLTGTANYGYTF
v_gene: TRBV30; abundance: -; d_gene: -; j_gene: TRBJ1-1; CDR3nt: TGTGCCTGGAGTATCCGGGGGGGGCAAAGAGCTTTCTTT; CDR3aa: CAWSIRGGQRAFF
v_gene: TRBV5-6; abundance: -; d_gene: -; j_gene: TRBJ2-3; CDR3nt: TGTGCCAGCATCAGCAGGGGTGCAGATACGCAGTATTTT; CDR3aa: CASISRGADTQYF
v_gene: TRBV19; abundance: once; d_gene: -; j_gene: TRBJ2-3; CDR3nt: TGTGCCAGTAGCGTCGGGGAAAGAGATACGCAGTATTTT; CDR3aa: CASSVGERDTQYF
v_gene: TRBV12-3/TRBV12-4; abundance: -; d_gene: TRBD1; j_gene: TRBJ1-2; CDR3nt: TGTGCCAGCAGTCGTGGGGGACAGCCCACCTTC; CDR3aa: CASSRGGQPTF
v_gene: TRBV6-1; abundance: few; d_gene: -; j_gene: TRBJ2-1; CDR3nt: TGTGCCAGCAGTGAACTTCGGGGGAATGGCGATGAGCAGTTCTTC; CDR3aa: CASSELRGNGDEQFF
v_gene: TRBV24-1; abundance: -; d_gene: TRBD2; j_gene: TRBJ2-7; CDR3nt: TGTGCCACCAGTGACCCGGGGAGCGGGGACGAGCAGTACTTC; CDR3aa: CATSDPGSGDEQYF
v_gene: TRBV27; abundance: -; d_gene: -; j_gene: TRBJ1-3; CDR3nt: TGTGCCAGCAGTACAACCTACAGGGCTGGAAACACCATATATTTT; CDR3aa: CASSTTYRAGNTIYF
v_gene: TRBV13; abundance: -; d_gene: -; j_gene: TRBJ1-4; CDR3nt: TGTGCCAGCAGCGCAGGAGAAAAACTGTTTTTT; CDR3aa: CASSAGEKLFF
v_gene: TRBV7-9; abundance: -; d_gene: -; j_gene: TRBJ1-6; CDR3nt: TGTGCCAGCAGCTCGCAGGGAATCCTCCACTTT; CDR3aa: CASSSQGILHF
v_gene: TRBV6-5; abundance: -; d_gene: TRBD2; j_gene: TRBJ2-3; CDR3nt: TGTGCCAGCTCTGCGGGAGGGGCCACAGATACGCAGTATTTT; CDR3aa: CASSAGGATDTQYF
v_gene: TRBV19; abundance: -; d_gene: TRBD1; j_gene: TRBJ1-1; CDR3nt: TGTGCCAGTAGTCCTCTCCCCCGGGACAGGTATACCCCCATGAACACTGAAGCTTTCTTT; CDR3aa: CASSPLPRDRYTPMNTEAFF
v_gene: TRBV7-7; abundance: -; d_gene: -; j_gene: TRBJ2-2; CDR3nt: TGTGCCAGCAGCTCCCCAGCGGCAGGAGACACCGGGGAGCTGTTTTTT; CDR3aa: CASSSPAAGDTGELFF
v_gene: TRBV6-5; abundance: few; d_gene: -; j_gene: TRBJ1-4; CDR3nt: TGTGCCAGCGAAAACCCAGGGGCAGCTAATGAAAAACTGTTTTTT; CDR3aa: CASENPGAANEKLFF
v_gene: TRBV24-1; abundance: few; d_gene: TRBD2; j_gene: TRBJ2-3; CDR3nt: TGTGCCACCAGTGATTCCGGGACTAGCGTTGCAGATACGCAGTATTTT; CDR3aa: CATSDSGTSVADTQYF
v_gene: TRBV2; abundance: -; d_gene: TRBD1; j_gene: TRBJ1-6; CDR3nt: TGTGCCGGTCACAGGGGTGACTTGGCACCCCTCCACTTT; CDR3aa: CAGHRGDLAPLHF
v_gene: TRBV5-1; abundance: once; d_gene: -; j_gene: TRBJ2-2; CDR3nt: TGCGCCAGCAGCGAGAACCGGGACGGGGAGCTGTTTTTT; CDR3aa: CASSENRDGELFF
v_gene: TRBV4-2; abundance: -; d_gene: TRBD1; j_gene: TRBJ1-5; CDR3nt: TGTGCCAGCAGCCAAGGAACAGGGGGCGAGGATCAGCCCCAGCATTTT; CDR3aa: CASSQGTGGEDQPQHF
v_gene: TRBV10-3; abundance: -; d_gene: TRBD1; j_gene: TRBJ2-5; CDR3nt: TGTGCCATCAGTAGCGCGACAGGGACCCAAGAGACCCAGTACTTC; CDR3aa: CAISSATGTQETQYF
v_gene: TRBV29-1; abundance: -; d_gene: TRBD1; j_gene: TRBJ2-7; CDR3nt: TGCAGCGTTGCGGCAGGGACAGCGCCCTACGAGCAGTACTTC; CDR3aa: CSVAAGTAPYEQYF
v_gene: TRBV6-6; abundance: -; d_gene: -; j_gene: TRBJ2-1; CDR3nt: TGTGCCAGCAGTCGAAGAGGGGGAGGGTACAATGAGCAGTTCTTC; CDR3aa: CASSRRGGGYNEQFF
v_gene: TRBV6-5; abundance: -; d_gene: TRBD1; j_gene: TRBJ1-2; CDR3nt: TGTGCCAGCAGGGGACAGACGGCTGACTATGGCTACACCTTC; CDR3aa: CASRGQTADYGYTF
v_gene: TRBV25-1; abundance: -; d_gene: TRBD2; j_gene: TRBJ2-1; CDR3nt: TGTGCCAGCAGTGAAGGAAGCGGGAGGGCCAGTGGCTACAATGAGCAGTTCTTC; CDR3aa: CASSEGSGRASGYNEQFF
v_gene: TRBV29-1; abundance: -; d_gene: -; j_gene: TRBJ1-2; CDR3nt: TGCAGCGTTGCATCCCAGACTAACTATGGCTACACCTTC; CDR3aa: CSVASQTNYGYTF
v_gene: TRBV6-5; abundance: -; d_gene: TRBD2; j_gene: TRBJ2-3; CDR3nt: TGTGCCAGCAGTTACGGGACTAGCTCCCTCGCAGATACGCAGTATTTT; CDR3aa: CASSYGTSSLADTQYF
v_gene: TRBV11-2; abundance: -; d_gene: -; j_gene: TRBJ2-6; CDR3nt: TGTGCCAGTGAGTACTCTGGGGCCAACGTCCTGACTTTC; CDR3aa: CASEYSGANVLTF
v_gene: TRBV28; abundance: once; d_gene: -; j_gene: TRBJ2-6; CDR3nt: TGTGCCAGCAGTTTATTGGGGACATCTGGTTTCTCTGGGGCCAACGTCCTGACTTTC; CDR3aa: CASSLLGTSGFSGANVLTF
v_gene: TRBV7-2; abundance: -; d_gene: -; j_gene: TRBJ1-2; CDR3nt: TGTGCCAGCAGATCCGGATCGGGGTCCTATGGCTACACCTTC; CDR3aa: CASRSGSGSYGYTF
v_gene: TRBV6-5; abundance: -; d_gene: TRBD1; j_gene: TRBJ1-2; CDR3nt: TGTGCCAGCAGCGAGTTCACAGGGGGGGAGAATGGCTACACCTTC; CDR3aa: CASSEFTGGENGYTF
v_gene: TRBV7-8; abundance: -; d_gene: -; j_gene: TRBJ1-5; CDR3nt: TGTGCCAGCAGCTCGACACCGAGCAATCAGCCCCAGCATTTT; CDR3aa: CASSSTPSNQPQHF
v_gene: TRBV11-2; abundance: once; d_gene: -; j_gene: TRBJ1-2; CDR3nt: TGTGCCAGCAGCTTACCTACCGCCCTCTATGGCTACACCTTC; CDR3aa: CASSLPTALYGYTF
v_gene: TRBV11-2; abundance: -; d_gene: TRBD1; j_gene: TRBJ2-5; CDR3nt: TGTGCCAGCAGCTCACTAGGACAGGGCGGTTTAGAGACCCAGTACTTC; CDR3aa: CASSSLGQGGLETQYF
v_gene: TRBV2; abundance: -; d_gene: TRBD1; j_gene: TRBJ1-1; CDR3nt: TGTGCCAGTGGAGGGACAGAGGATACTGAAGCTTTCTTT; CDR3aa: CASGGTEDTEAFF
v_gene: TRBV30; abundance: -; d_gene: -; j_gene: TRBJ1-3; CDR3nt: TGTGCCTGGATGACAAGAATCGGAAACACCATATATTTT; CDR3aa: CAWMTRIGNTIYF
v_gene: TRBV19; abundance: -; d_gene: TRBD2; j_gene: TRBJ2-1; CDR3nt: TGTGCCAGTAGTAAAGCGACTAGCGGGACGGTCGATGAGCAGTTCTTC; CDR3aa: CASSKATSGTVDEQFF
v_gene: TRBV5-1; abundance: -; d_gene: TRBD1; j_gene: TRBJ1-2; CDR3nt: TGCGCCAGCAGCTTAGAGCGACAGGGGGCGCATGGCTACACCTTC; CDR3aa: CASSLERQGAHGYTF
v_gene: TRBV30; abundance: -; d_gene: TRBD2; j_gene: TRBJ2-5; CDR3nt: TGTGCCTGGAGTACCGGACTAGCGGGACGCGGAGAGACCCAGTACTTC; CDR3aa: CAWSTGLAGRGETQYF
v_gene: TRBV10-3; abundance: -; d_gene: TRBD2; j_gene: TRBJ2-7; CDR3nt: TGTGCCATCAGTGATAGGGGCGGGAGAAGCGACGAGCAGTACTTC; CDR3aa: CAISDRGGRSDEQYF
v_gene: TRBV6-5; abundance: -; d_gene: -; j_gene: TRBJ1-4; CDR3nt: TGTGCCAGCAGTTACCCAAATGAAAAACTGTTTTTT; CDR3aa: CASSYPNEKLFF
v_gene: TRBV10-3; abundance: few; d_gene: -; j_gene: TRBJ1-6; CDR3nt: TGTGCCATCTCTCCGGGGTCTTCACCCTATAATTCACCCCTCCACTTT; CDR3aa: CAISPGSSPYNSPLHF
v_gene: TRBV3-1/TRBV3-2; abundance: few; d_gene: -; j_gene: TRBJ1-1; CDR3nt: TGTGCCAGCAGCCGGGGGGAGGGGAACACTGAAGCTTTCTTT; CDR3aa: CASSRGEGNTEAFF
v_gene: TRBV27; abundance: few; d_gene: TRBD1; j_gene: TRBJ1-5; CDR3nt: TGTGCCAGCAGATCCGGGACGGGTCCCGGGACAGGGATGGCCCAGCATTTT; CDR3aa: CASRSGTGPGTGMAQHF
v_gene: TRBV7-3; abundance: -; d_gene: -; j_gene: TRBJ2-1; CDR3nt: TGTGCCAGCAGCTTTTTAGCGAATGAGCAGTTCTTC; CDR3aa: CASSFLANEQFF
v_gene: TRBV7-2; abundance: -; d_gene: TRBD1; j_gene: TRBJ2-2; CDR3nt: TGTGCCAGCAGCCCGGACAGGGGGCGTACCGGGGAGCTGTTTTTT; CDR3aa: CASSPDRGRTGELFF
v_gene: TRBV6-4; abundance: -; d_gene: TRBD2; j_gene: TRBJ2-7; CDR3nt: TGTGCCAGCAGTCTACTAGCGGGAGGAATCCACGAGCAGTACTTC; CDR3aa: CASSLLAGGIHEQYF
v_gene: TRBV19; abundance: once; d_gene: -; j_gene: TRBJ1-1; CDR3nt: TGTGCCACCTATTGGGGGGAGACTGAAGCTTTCTTT; CDR3aa: CATYWGETEAFF
v_gene: TRBV5-1; abundance: -; d_gene: -; j_gene: TRBJ1-1; CDR3nt: TGCGCCAGCAGCTTGGAAGGAGGGGCGGTAGCTTTCTTT; CDR3aa: CASSLEGGAVAFF
v_gene: TRBV5-6; abundance: -; d_gene: TRBD1; j_gene: TRBJ2-7; CDR3nt: TGTGCCAGCAGCTTAATCGGGACAGGGGAAGGCGAGCAGTACTTC; CDR3aa: CASSLIGTGEGEQYF
v_gene: TRBV28; abundance: -; d_gene: -; j_gene: TRBJ2-1; CDR3nt: TGTGCCAGCAACGTCCCCGGACAGACCTACAATGAGCAGTTCTTC; CDR3aa: CASNVPGQTYNEQFF
v_gene: TRBV4-2; abundance: -; d_gene: TRBD2; j_gene: TRBJ2-3; CDR3nt: TGTGCCAGCAGCCAAGATATGGCTAGCGGGGGGGATTACACAGATACGCAGTATTTT; CDR3aa: CASSQDMASGGDYTDTQYF